There are a few counts of the clone carrying this TCR beta chain. Antigen unknown. The data belong to a study of response to subunit inactivated influenza vaccine. Germline assignment: CDR1 SGDLS and CDR2 YYNGEE. V lost 4 bases, J lost 2 bases, and 13 bases lay in between. CDR3 length: 15 amino acids. TCRdb itself ran the RT-PCR reads through MiXCR, one entry per CDR3 protein. The sample lists hundreds of thousands of distinct CDR3 sequences; 10% to 11% were seen once. Study results and limitations: Each seasonal influenza vaccination recruits few new T cells, the authors suggested.

The source is a man aged 50 to 59 who received an inactivated influenza vaccine. V is TRBV9 and J is TRBJ2-1; weak D call: TRBD1 (6 bases). This sample comprised PBMCs from blood, obtained around seven weeks after vaccination. The CDR3 DNA follows: TGTGCCAGCAGCACCCGACAGGACCCCTACAATGAGCAGTTCTTC. Translation: CASSTRQDPYNEQFF.